The 24 T cell receptor beta chains presented below share a single source sample, sequenced in a study of cytomegalovirus exposure and HLA in healthy donors. PCR employed 60 Vbeta and 13 Jbeta primers. Assay: immunoSEQ multiplex PCR; the TCRdb copy retains only in-frame clones and omits some. Among 120,000 to 150,000 clones listed, about 74% were seen once. The sequenced material came from PBMCs. These receptors were obtained from a woman in her thirties or forties in good health and CMV-seronegative.

The chain combines TRBV6-5 with TRBJ1-2, with D perhaps TRBD1 (6 bases). The CDR3 contains 14 residues. The germline V gene encodes CDR1 MNHEY and CDR2 SVGAGI. V gave up 0 bases and J gave up 7 bases, with 12 bases separating them. The CDR3 DNA follows: TGTGCCAGCAGTTACTCAGGGGGGGCGCGTGGCTACACCTTC. This codes for CASSYSGGARGYTF.

The chain joins TRBV4-1 to TRBJ2-3, with 12 nucleotides matching TRBD2. V was pared by 5 bases and J by 3 bases, with 18 bases of the junction left unmatched. The germline gives CDR1 MGHRA, CDR2 YSYEKL. There are 20 residues in the CDR3. CDR3 DNA sequence: TGCGCCAGCAGCAATCTTCTGGTTCGGCTAGCGGGGGGGCTAACAGATACGCAGTATTTT. Translating gives CASSNLLVRLAGGLTDTQYF.

In its sample, this clone was seen a few times. The V and J genes are TRBV4-1 and TRBJ2-7; no clear D gene. This CDR3 is 13 amino acids long. With 1 base removed from V and 0 bases from J, the gap between germline ends came to 4 bases. The germline CDR1 and CDR2 sequences are MGHRA and YSYEKL. CDR3 DNA: TGCGCCAGCAGCCAAGGAGGCTCCTACGAGCAGTACTTC. Amino acids: CASSQGGSYEQYF.

This clone was counted only a few times. The V and J genes are TRBV27 and TRBJ2-7; possibly TRBD1 for D (6 bases). With 2 bases removed from V and 2 bases from J, the gap between germline ends came to 10 bases. Germline V gene data show CDR1 as MNHEY and CDR2 as SMNVEV (reference sequence). CDR3 length: 14 amino acids. Written as DNA, the CDR3 is TGTGCCAGCAGTTTAGGGGGCCTACCCTACGAGCAGTACTTC. It yields the protein CASSLGGLPYEQYF.

The sample holds a few counts of this clone. J is TRBJ1-3 and V is TRBV5-8; D is possibly TRBD1 (5 bases). The CDR3 has 13 residues. The germline CDR1 and CDR2 sequences are SGHTS and YDEGEE. Trimming cost V 0 bases and J 8 bases, with 9 bases left between them. The CDR3 spells CASSLDRLDTIYF. CDR3 nucleotides: TGTGCCAGCAGCTTGGACAGGCTGGACACCATATATTTT.

The chain is built from TRBV7-4 and TRBJ1-2; weak D call: TRBD1 (5 bases). The V end was cut by 1 base, the J end by 4 bases, with 22 bases between. This CDR3 is 18 amino acids long. The V gene's germline CDR1 is SGHVT and CDR2 SQSDAQ. The CDR3 DNA is TGTGCCAGCAGCTTAGGGGGCAGGTCCGCTAGGGCTCTCTATGGCTACACCTTC. Translating it yields CASSLGGRSARALYGYTF.

Turning to this clone: This CDR3 is also generated by other DNA sequences in the sample. The V and J genes are TRBV5-4 and TRBJ1-2, with 12 nucleotides matching TRBD1. Germline assignment: CDR1 SGHNT and CDR2 YYREEE (reference sequence). V lost 0 bases and J lost 8; bases outside the gene matches: 5. This CDR3 contains 15 residues. CDR3 DNA: TGTGCCAGCAGCTTGGGGGGACAGGGGGCTTTCGGCTACACCTTC. Protein product: CASSLGGQGAFGYTF. The full variable domain, in which reference TRBV5-4 and TRBJ1-2 provide the parts outside the CDR3, is ETGVTQSPTHLIKTRGQQVTLRCSSQSGHNTVSWYQQALGQGPQFIFQYYREEENGRGNFPPRFSGLQFPNYSSELNVNALELDDSALYLCASSLGGQGAFGYTFGSGTRLTVV.

V is TRBV5-1 and J is TRBJ2-3; 10 nucleotides align to TRBD1. CDR3 length: 18 amino acids. J gave up 4 bases and V 0 bases, and 11 bases lay outside the gene matches. From germline, CDR1 is SGHRS and CDR2 YFSETQ. Written as DNA, the CDR3 is TGCGCCAGCAGCTTGGCCCCGGGACAGGGGTTGAGGGCAGATACGCAGTATTTT. The encoded protein is CASSLAPGQGLRADTQYF.

The chain uses TRBV25-1 and TRBJ1-5, with D tentatively TRBD1 (5 bases). CDR3 length equals 15 residues. Trimming removed 1 base at V and 7 bases at J, with 14 bases between. Germline lookup yields CDR1 MGHDK and CDR2 SYGVNS. The CDR3 DNA reads as TGTGCCAGCAGTGAATGGGCCAGGGCAGGCCAGCCCCAGCATTTT. It specifies CASSEWARAGQPQHF.

The chain couples TRBV19 to TRBJ1-1; 12 nucleotides agree with TRBD1. The germline V gene encodes CDR1 LNHDA and CDR2 SQIVND (reference sequence). The trim removed 6 bases at V and 4 bases at J, leaving 18 bases unmatched. The CDR3 covers 19 residues. The CDR3 protein is CASRKQNRDRGRVSTEAFF. In DNA form, the CDR3 reads TGTGCCAGTAGGAAGCAGAACCGGGACAGGGGGCGCGTGAGCACTGAAGCTTTCTTT.

The rearrangement joins TRBV5-1 to TRBJ2-7, with 7 bases matching TRBD2. V was clipped by 9 bases and J by 3 bases; unmatched bases: 12. Germline lookup yields CDR1 SGHRS and CDR2 YFSETQ. The CDR3 covers 14 residues. CDR3 DNA sequence: TGCGCCACCCGCCCGGGCGGGGGTAACTACGAGCAGTACTTC. This translates into CATRPGGGNYEQYF.

This chain links TRBV5-4 with TRBJ1-2; 9 nucleotides line up with TRBD1. The germline V gene encodes CDR1 SGHNT and CDR2 YYREEE (reference sequence). V trimming: 2 bases; J trimming: 5 bases; junction bases outside the gene matches: 10. The length of the CDR3 is 16 residues. CDR3 DNA: TGTGCCAGCAGCTTCCCTCTACAGGGGGCGCGATATGGCTACACCTTC. Its translation is CASSFPLQGARYGYTF.

This chain uses TRBV30 with TRBJ1-2, with 8 positions matching TRBD1. The V gene end was trimmed by 7 bases and the J gene end by 7 bases; junction bases not matched to a gene: 2. The CDR3 has 10 residues. The germline gives CDR1 GTSNPN, CDR2 SVGIG (reference sequence). The CDR3 region has the DNA TGTGCCTATGGGACAGGTGGCTACACCTTC. Its protein is CAYGTGGYTF.

This clone appeared a few times. The genes are TRBV30 and TRBJ1-4, with D possibly matching TRBD1 (6 bases). Trimming removed 4 bases at V and 0 bases at J, with 9 bases between. The CDR3 is 14 residues long. Germline lookup yields CDR1 GTSNPN and CDR2 SVGIG (reference sequence). CDR3 in DNA: TGTGCCTGGACCGGGACATCAACTAATGAAAAACTGTTTTTT. Translation: CAWTGTSTNEKLFF.

The chain is built from TRBV19 and TRBJ1-1, with 7 bases lining up with TRBD1. The V gene end was trimmed by 8 bases and the J gene end by 5 bases; junction bases not matched to a gene: 14. CDR1 and CDR2 from the germline V gene are LNHDA and SQIVND (reference sequence). The CDR3 contains 15 residues. CDR3 coding DNA: TGTGCCAGTCCCCCCGGGACAGCAGGTGGAACTGAAGCTTTCTTT. Its protein is CASPPGTAGGTEAFF.

V gene TRBV5-1 combines with J gene TRBJ2-1; 13 positions match TRBD2. With 0 bases clipped from V and 5 bases from J, the junction kept 2 bases outside the gene matches. The CDR3 covers 16 residues. The germline V gene encodes CDR1 SGHRS and CDR2 YFSETQ. CDR3 sequence reads: CASSLEGLAGNNEQFF. CDR3 bases: TGCGCCAGCAGCTTGGAGGGACTAGCGGGGAACAATGAGCAGTTCTTC.

The chain combines TRBV4-2 with TRBJ2-3; 9 nucleotides agree with TRBD2. The V gene end was trimmed by 1 base and the J gene end by 3 bases; junction bases not matched to a gene: 5. The CDR3 is 16 amino acids. Looked up from germline, CDR1 is LGHNA and CDR2 is YNFKEQ. In DNA, the CDR3 is TGTGCCAGCAGCCAAGGTGTAGCGGGGGTTACAGATACGCAGTATTTT. Its translation is CASSQGVAGVTDTQYF.

The chain has TRBV7-9 and TRBJ2-1, with D possibly matching TRBD2 (5 bases). Between the trimmed V and J ends, which lost 5 bases and 0 bases, there was a span of 11 bases. This CDR3 is built from 15 residues. Per germline, CDR1 SEHNR and CDR2 FQNEAQ (reference sequence). CDR3 loop: CASSVTTSSYNEQFF. The CDR3 bases are TGTGCCAGCAGCGTCACCACTAGCTCCTACAATGAGCAGTTCTTC.

This clone was observed once. The chain links TRBV5-1 to TRBJ1-1; D not resolved. The length of the CDR3 is 13 residues. V was clipped by 0 bases and J by 6 bases, with 9 bases between them. CDR1 is SGHRS, CDR2 YFSETQ, per germline. DNA for the CDR3: TGCGCCAGCAGCTTGGGGAGGGCCGCTGAAGCTTTCTTT. It translates to CASSLGRAAEAFF.

V usage is TRBV5-3 and J usage is TRBJ2-3; 9 nucleotides line up with TRBD2. Being an ORF, TRBV5-3 has a function that is uncertain. Trimming at V came to 1 base and at J to 5 bases, leaving 5 bases not matched to a gene. The CDR3 is 15 residues long. The CDR3 loop is CARSLTSGSKDTQYF. The CDR3 coding sequence is TGTGCCAGAAGCTTGACTAGCGGGTCTAAAGATACGCAGTATTTT.

The V call is TRBV27, the J call TRBJ1-2; perhaps TRBD1 as D (6 bases). V was shortened by 5 bases and J by 9 bases, with 22 bases between the two germline ends. The germline gives CDR1 MNHEY, CDR2 SMNVEV (reference sequence). The CDR3 is 15 amino acids. The CDR3: CASSAYTTWDNSYTF. The CDR3 DNA reads as TGTGCCAGCAGTGCCTATACCACCTGGGACAATAGCTACACCTTC.

The rearrangement joins TRBV7-2 to TRBJ1-2; D ambiguous. Per the germline V gene, CDR1 is SGHTA and CDR2 is FQGNSA. This CDR3 contains 15 residues. The germline V and J ends were trimmed by 1 base and 1 base, with 10 bases remaining between them. The CDR3 bases are TGTGCCAGCAGCTTAGGATGGGCTCTTAACTATGGCTACACCTTC. It encodes CASSLGWALNYGYTF.

This clone was counted only a few times. The V call is TRBV7-7, the J call TRBJ2-7; no clear D. The germline CDR1 and CDR2 sequences are SSHAT and FNYEAQ (reference sequence). V gave up 1 base and J gave up 0 bases, with 13 bases separating them. CDR3 length: 16 residues. In nucleotides, the CDR3 is TGTGCCAGCAGCTTAGTTGGCACACCAAGCTCCTACGAGCAGTACTTC. Its protein is CASSLVGTPSSYEQYF.

V is TRBV30 and J is TRBJ1-4; D uncertain. The CDR3 has 15 amino acids. Trimming took 4 bases from V and 0 from J, leaving 12 bases between them. Germline CDR1 GTSNPN, CDR2 SVGIG (reference sequence). CDR3 in DNA: TGTGCCTGGATCGGCACAGATGCAACTAATGAAAAACTGTTTTTT. As protein: CAWIGTDATNEKLFF.